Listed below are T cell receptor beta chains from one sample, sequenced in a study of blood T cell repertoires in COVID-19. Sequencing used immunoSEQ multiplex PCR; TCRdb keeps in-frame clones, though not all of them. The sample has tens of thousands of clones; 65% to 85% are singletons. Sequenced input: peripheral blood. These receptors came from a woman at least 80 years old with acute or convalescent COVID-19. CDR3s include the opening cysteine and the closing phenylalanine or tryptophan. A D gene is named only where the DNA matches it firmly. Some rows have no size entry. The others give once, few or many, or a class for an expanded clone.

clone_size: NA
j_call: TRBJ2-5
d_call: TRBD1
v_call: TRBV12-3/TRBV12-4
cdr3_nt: TGTGCCGCCGGACAGGATCAAGAGACCCAGTACTTC
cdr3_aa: CAAGQDQETQYF

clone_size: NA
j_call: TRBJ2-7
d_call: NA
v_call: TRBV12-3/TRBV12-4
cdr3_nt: TGTGCCAGCAGTTTGCGGGCCTCAGGCGAGCAGTACTTC
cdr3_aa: CASSLRASGEQYF

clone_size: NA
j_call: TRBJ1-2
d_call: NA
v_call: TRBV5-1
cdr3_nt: TGCGCCAGCAGCTTGGTTGGGGGGAGAGGCTATGGCTACACCTTC
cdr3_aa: CASSLVGGRGYGYTF

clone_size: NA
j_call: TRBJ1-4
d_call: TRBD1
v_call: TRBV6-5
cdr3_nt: TGTGCCTCCTACACAACACGTCAGGGGGGAAAACTGTTTTTT
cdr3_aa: CASYTTRQGGKLFF

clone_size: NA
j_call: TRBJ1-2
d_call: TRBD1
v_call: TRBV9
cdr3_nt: TGTGCCAGCGGAAATTCACAGGGGCTTGGCTACACCTTC
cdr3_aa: CASGNSQGLGYTF

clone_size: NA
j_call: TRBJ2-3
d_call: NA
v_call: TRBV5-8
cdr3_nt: TGTGCCAGCAGCGTGATAGCTGCACAGTATTTT
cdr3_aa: CASSVIAAQYF

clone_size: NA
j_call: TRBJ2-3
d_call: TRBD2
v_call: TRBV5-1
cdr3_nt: TGCGCCAGCAGCATGCGGACTAGCGGGAGATGGGGAACAGATACGCAGTATTTT
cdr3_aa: CASSMRTSGRWGTDTQYF

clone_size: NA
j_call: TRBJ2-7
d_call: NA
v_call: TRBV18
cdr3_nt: TGTGCCAGCTTGAGCGAACCAGGGGAGCAGTACTTC
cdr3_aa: CASLSEPGEQYF

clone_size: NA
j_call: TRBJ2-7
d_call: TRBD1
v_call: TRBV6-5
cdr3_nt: TGTGCCAGCTGTCGGGACAGGGGATACGAGCAGTACTTC
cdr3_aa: CASCRDRGYEQYF

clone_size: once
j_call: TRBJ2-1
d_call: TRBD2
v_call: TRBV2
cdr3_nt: TGTGCCAGCAGAGGCGGACTAGCCTACAATGAGCAGTTCTTC
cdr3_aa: CASRGGLAYNEQFF

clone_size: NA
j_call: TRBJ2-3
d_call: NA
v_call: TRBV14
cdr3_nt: TGTGCCAGCAGCGTCACAGGGAGCCCAGATACGCAGTATTTT
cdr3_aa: CASSVTGSPDTQYF

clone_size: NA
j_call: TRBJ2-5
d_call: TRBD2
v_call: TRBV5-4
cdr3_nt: TGTGCCAGCAGCCCGGGACTAGCGGGAAGTTACCAAGAGACCCAGTACTTC
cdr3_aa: CASSPGLAGSYQETQYF

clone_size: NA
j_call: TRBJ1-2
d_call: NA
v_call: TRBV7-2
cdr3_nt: TGTGCCAGCAGCTTAGCGGTTCAGGTCAGGGATGGCTACACCTTC
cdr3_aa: CASSLAVQVRDGYTF

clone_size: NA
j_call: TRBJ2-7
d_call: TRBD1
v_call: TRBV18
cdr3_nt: TGTGCCAGCTCACCGGGACAGGGATTGGGAGGCGAGCAGTACTTC
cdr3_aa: CASSPGQGLGGEQYF

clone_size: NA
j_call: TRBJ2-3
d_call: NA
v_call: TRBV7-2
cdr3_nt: TGTGCCAGCGCCGGCTTTGTGTTGACAAGCACAGATACGCAGTATTTT
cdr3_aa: CASAGFVLTSTDTQYF

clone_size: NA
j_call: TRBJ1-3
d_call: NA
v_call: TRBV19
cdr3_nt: TGTGCCAGTAGTATACAGGGACTTGGAAACACCATATATTTT
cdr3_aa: CASSIQGLGNTIYF

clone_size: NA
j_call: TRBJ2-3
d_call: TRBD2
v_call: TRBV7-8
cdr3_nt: TGTGCCAGCAGCCGCTCGGGCGGGAGCCTCAGGGATACGCAGTATTTT
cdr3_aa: CASSRSGGSLRDTQYF

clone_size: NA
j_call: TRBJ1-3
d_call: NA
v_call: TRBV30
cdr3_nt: TGTGCCTGGAGTGTTACAGGCCACTCTGGAAACACCATATATTTT
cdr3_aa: CAWSVTGHSGNTIYF

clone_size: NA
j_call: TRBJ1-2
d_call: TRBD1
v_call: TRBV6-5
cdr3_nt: TGTGCCAGCAGTTACTCCCGGGACAGACCCTATGGCTACACCTTC
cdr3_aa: CASSYSRDRPYGYTF

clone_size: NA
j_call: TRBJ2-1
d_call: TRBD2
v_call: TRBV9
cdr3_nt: TGTGCCAGCAGCGTATTGTCTCGGCGGGAGTTTCGGAACTACAATGAGCAGTTCTTC
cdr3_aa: CASSVLSRREFRNYNEQFF

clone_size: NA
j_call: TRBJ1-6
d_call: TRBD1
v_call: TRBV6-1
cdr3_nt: TGTGCCAGCAGTGAAAAGCCGGGACAGAATAATTCACCCCTCCACTTT
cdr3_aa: CASSEKPGQNNSPLHF

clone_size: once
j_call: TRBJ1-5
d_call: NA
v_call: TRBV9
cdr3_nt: TGTGCCAGCAGCGTAGACTGGGGGGATCAGCCCCAGCATTTT
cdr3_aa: CASSVDWGDQPQHF

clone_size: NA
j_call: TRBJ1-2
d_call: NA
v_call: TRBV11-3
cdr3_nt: TGTGCCAGCAGCCCTGGACAGACGAACTATGGCTACACCTTC
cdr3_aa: CASSPGQTNYGYTF

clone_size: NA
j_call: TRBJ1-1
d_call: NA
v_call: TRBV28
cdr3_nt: TGTGCCAGCAGTATCCTGACAGGTAATACTGAAGCTTTCTTT
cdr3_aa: CASSILTGNTEAFF

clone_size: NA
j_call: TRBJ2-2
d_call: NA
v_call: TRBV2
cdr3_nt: TGTGCCAGCACCCGACAGAACACCGGGGAGCTGTTTTTT
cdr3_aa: CASTRQNTGELFF

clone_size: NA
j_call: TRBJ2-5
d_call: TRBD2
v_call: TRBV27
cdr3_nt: TGTGCCAGCAGTCCCTGGACTAGCAGTGAGACCCAGTACTTC
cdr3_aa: CASSPWTSSETQYF

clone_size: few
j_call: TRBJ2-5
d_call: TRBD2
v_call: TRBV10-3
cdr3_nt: TGTGCCATCAGTGATACAGCGGGAGGCCAAGAGACCCAGTACTTC
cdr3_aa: CAISDTAGGQETQYF

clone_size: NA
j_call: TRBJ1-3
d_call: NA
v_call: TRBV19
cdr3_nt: TGTGCCAGTAGTATAGTAGGTAGCAACTCTGGAAACACCATATATTTT
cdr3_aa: CASSIVGSNSGNTIYF